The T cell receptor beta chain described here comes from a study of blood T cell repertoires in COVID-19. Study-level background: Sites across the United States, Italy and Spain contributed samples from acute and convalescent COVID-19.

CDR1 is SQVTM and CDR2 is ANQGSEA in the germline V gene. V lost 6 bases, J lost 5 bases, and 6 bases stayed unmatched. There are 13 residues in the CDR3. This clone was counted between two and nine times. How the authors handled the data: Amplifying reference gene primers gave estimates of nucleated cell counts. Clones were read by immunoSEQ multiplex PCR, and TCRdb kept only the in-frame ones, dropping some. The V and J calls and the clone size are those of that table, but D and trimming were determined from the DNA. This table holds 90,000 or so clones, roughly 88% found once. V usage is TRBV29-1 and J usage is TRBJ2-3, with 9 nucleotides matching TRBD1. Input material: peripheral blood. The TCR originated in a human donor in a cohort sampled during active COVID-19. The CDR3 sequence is CSVGQGKGDTQYF. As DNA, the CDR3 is TGCAGCGTCGGACAGGGGAAAGGAGATACGCAGTATTTT.